Sequencing of this T cell receptor (beta chain) was carried out in a study of early T cells in non-severe SARS-CoV-2 infection. Looking at the study overall: Bulk RNA isolated from unsorted whole blood underwent sequencing; chains were not paired. Study observations and caveats: There was a bias toward anti-spike CD8 responses in VDJdb matching, which missed private and CD4 specificities.

This clonotype appeared many times. No antigen is known for it. Germline assignment: CDR1 DFQATT and CDR2 SNEGSKA (reference sequence). V was clipped by 5 bases and J by 4 bases; unmatched bases: 3. The CDR3 length is 12 residues. Separate cDNA molecules each had unique molecular identifiers attached to them. TCRdb reprocessed the 5' RACE reads with MiXCR, giving one entry per CDR3 protein. The repertoire has 55,000 to 75,000 distinct CDR3 sequences, approximately 6.1% of them found once; the top ten carry 3.4%. This receptor was taken from an adult who was a healthcare worker with PCR-confirmed SARS-CoV-2 infection or an uninfected control (not recorded which). The V gene is TRBV20-1, the J gene TRBJ2-5, with 8 bases matching TRBD2. Source: whole blood, taken at baseline. The CDR3 reads CSARLAGETQYF. The CDR3 nucleotides are TGCAGTGCTCGTCTAGCGGGAGAGACCCAGTACTTC.